Below are 9 T cell receptor beta chains sequenced from a single sample in a study of blood T cells in healthy people across ages. Using a J-beta primer mix together with a sample-barcoded 5' primer, a second PCR was run for about 7 to 12 cycles. TCRdb passed the 5' RACE reads through MiXCR, listing each CDR3 protein once. The table lists about a million distinct CDR3 sequences, 51% of them singletons. Material: blood. Receptor source: a woman aged 55 to 70 in good health.

V and J are TRBV6-6 and TRBJ2-3; D unresolved. Germline values: CDR1 MNHNY, CDR2 SVGAGI (reference sequence). The V gene lost 8 bases and the J gene lost 2 bases, with 17 bases spanning the gap. This CDR3 contains 15 residues. This CDR3 reads CASSPGQSTTDTQYF. CDR3 nucleotides: TGTGCCAGCTCGCCCGGTCAGTCCACCACAGATACGCAGTATTTT.

This chain links TRBV28 with TRBJ2-2; a possible D gene is TRBD1 (5 bases). The V end was cut by 4 bases, the J end by 6 bases, with 9 bases between. Germline-derived CDR1 and CDR2 are MDHEN and SYDVKM. The CDR3 consists of 13 residues. The CDR3 here is CASSSGSAGELFF. CDR3 DNA sequence: TGTGCCAGCAGTTCAGGGTCCGCCGGGGAGCTGTTTTTT.

This clonotype was counted between two and nine times. The V gene is TRBV12-3 or TRBV12-4, the J gene TRBJ2-7; D gene unclear. V was pared by 0 bases and J by 6 bases, with 9 bases between. This CDR3 is 13 amino acids long. The CDR3 sequence: CASSLASVSEQYF. CDR3 nucleotides: TGTGCCAGCAGTTTAGCGTCAGTTAGCGAGCAGTACTTC.

This clonotype was recorded a few times. The chain is built from TRBV30 and TRBJ2-6; D not resolved. The CDR3 sequence is 12 residues long. Per the germline V gene, CDR1 is GTSNPN and CDR2 is SVGIG (reference sequence). Trimming pared 2 bases from V and 1 base from J, leaving 0 bases between. Here the CDR3 DNA reads TGTGCCTGGAGTTCTGGGGCCAACGTCCTGACTTTC. Translation: CAWSSGANVLTF.

The chain couples TRBV29-1 to TRBJ1-2; TRBD1 aligns across 11 bases. The CDR3 loop spans 14 amino acids. Germline V gives CDR1 SQVTM, CDR2 ANQGSEA. Unmatched junction bases numbered 6, after V lost 4 bases and J lost 5 bases. DNA for the CDR3: TGCAGCGTTGGTAGGACAGGGGGCGCGTATGGCTACACCTTC. It codes for CSVGRTGGAYGYTF.

In nucleotides, the CDR3 is TGTGCCAGCAGTCAGCCGAGGGACAGACAAACTGAAGCTTTCTTT. This encodes CASSQPRDRQTEAFF. The chain is built from TRBV28 and TRBJ1-1; 7 bases line up with TRBD1. The CDR3 consists of 15 residues. Germline CDR1 is MDHEN and CDR2 is SYDVKM. Germline trimming cut 5 bases from V and 5 bases from J; bases unmatched to any gene: 11.

The chain links TRBV28 to TRBJ2-3, with 10 bases lining up with TRBD2. J was trimmed by 3 bases and V by 8 bases; bases with no gene match: 8. Germline CDR1 is MDHEN and CDR2 is SYDVKM. CDR3 length: 15 amino acids. CDR3 loop: CASGIGGLATDTQYF. CDR3 DNA: TGTGCCAGCGGTATAGGGGGACTAGCGACAGATACGCAGTATTTT.

The chain employs TRBV6-2 or TRBV6-3 and TRBJ1-1; 10 positions match TRBD1. Per germline, CDR1 MNHEY and CDR2 SVGEGT. V trimming: 2 bases; J trimming: 6 bases; junction bases outside the gene matches: 9. The CDR3 is 16 residues long. The CDR3 sequence: CASSYRRDRGFAEAFF. The CDR3 DNA is TGTGCCAGCAGTTACAGGAGGGACAGGGGTTTCGCTGAAGCTTTCTTT.

The genes are TRBV12-3 or TRBV12-4 and TRBJ2-2, with D unclear. V was shortened by 6 bases and J by 2 bases, with 4 bases between the two germline ends. This CDR3 has 12 amino acids. The CDR3 spells CASRLNTGELFF. The CDR3 DNA reads as TGTGCCAGCAGACTTAACACCGGGGAGCTGTTTTTT.